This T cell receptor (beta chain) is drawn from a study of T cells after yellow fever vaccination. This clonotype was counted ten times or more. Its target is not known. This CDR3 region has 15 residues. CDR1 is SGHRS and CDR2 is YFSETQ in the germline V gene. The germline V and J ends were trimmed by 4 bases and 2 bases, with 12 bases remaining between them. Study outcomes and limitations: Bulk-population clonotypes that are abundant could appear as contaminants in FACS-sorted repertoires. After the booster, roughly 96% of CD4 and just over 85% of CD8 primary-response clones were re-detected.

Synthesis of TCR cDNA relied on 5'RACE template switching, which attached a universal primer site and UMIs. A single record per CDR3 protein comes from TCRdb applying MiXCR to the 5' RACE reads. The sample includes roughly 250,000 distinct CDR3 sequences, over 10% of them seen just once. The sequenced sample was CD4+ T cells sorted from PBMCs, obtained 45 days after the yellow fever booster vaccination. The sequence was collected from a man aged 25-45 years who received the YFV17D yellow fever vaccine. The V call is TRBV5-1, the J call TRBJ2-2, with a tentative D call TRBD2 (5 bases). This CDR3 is CASSPAAGNTGELFF. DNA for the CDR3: TGCGCCAGCAGCCCAGCGGCGGGCAACACCGGGGAGCTGTTTTTT.